This is a list of T cell receptor beta chains from one sample in a study of blood T cell repertoires in COVID-19. Some clones are missing from TCRdb's copy, which holds only in-frame ones; the method was immunoSEQ multiplex PCR. Among under 300,000 clones listed, about nine tenths were seen once. Sequencing was performed on PBMCs or T cells enriched from blood (not recorded which). The receptor set was obtained from a human donor in a cohort exposed to, infected with or recovered from COVID-19 (not recorded which). The donor label of this sample is uncertain. The CDR3 runs from the conserved cysteine through the conserved F or W. The D gene is left open where the match is weak. Size values are once, few and many counts, or a class for expanded clones, and some rows have none.

V gene	clone size	D gene	J gene	CDR3 protein	CDR3 DNA
TRBV7-2	.	.	TRBJ1-1	CASSSGRLEQGEAFF	TGTGCCAGCAGCAGTGGCAGACTTGAACAAGGTGAAGCTTTCTTT
TRBV5-1	.	TRBD1	TRBJ2-7	CASSGTGGYFYEQYF	TGCGCCAGCAGCGGGACAGGAGGGTATTTCTACGAGCAGTACTTC
TRBV7-8	.	TRBD1	TRBJ2-7	CASRDRPWEQYF	TGTGCCAGCAGGGACAGGCCCTGGGAGCAGTACTTC
TRBV11-2	.	TRBD1	TRBJ1-1	CASSRSGTGGEAFF	TGTGCCAGCAGCCGCTCAGGCACAGGGGGCGAAGCTTTCTTT
TRBV2	.	TRBD1	TRBJ2-1	CASNRDRGPHEQFF	TGTGCCAGCAATAGGGACAGGGGGCCCCATGAGCAGTTCTTC
TRBV19	.	.	TRBJ1-5	CASSTFGAQPQHF	TGTGCCAGTAGCACATTTGGGGCGCAGCCCCAGCATTTT
TRBV19	.	TRBD1	TRBJ1-2	CASSMGDRVGGYTF	TGTGCCAGTAGTATGGGCGACAGGGTTGGAGGCTACACCTTC
TRBV5-1	.	.	TRBJ2-3	CASSRPPGASTDTQYF	TGCGCCAGCAGCCGACCGCCAGGGGCCAGCACAGATACGCAGTATTTT
TRBV6-1	.	.	TRBJ1-1	CASSEARVWTEAFF	TGTGCCAGCAGTGAAGCCAGGGTGTGGACTGAAGCTTTCTTT
TRBV10-3	.	.	TRBJ1-2	CATTQGIKTNYGYTF	TGTGCCACCACCCAGGGAATCAAAACTAACTATGGCTACACCTTC
TRBV19	.	.	TRBJ1-2	CASSRLRQAPVLSLWSYTF	TGTGCCAGTAGTAGGCTGAGACAGGCACCAGTACTTAGTCTATGGAGCTACACCTTC
TRBV19	.	.	TRBJ1-1	CASSTQGRLNTEAFF	TGTGCCAGTAGTACTCAGGGTAGGTTGAACACTGAAGCTTTCTTT
TRBV5-1	.	.	TRBJ2-1	CASSLEGVSSLEQFF	TGCGCCAGCAGCTTGGAGGGGGTATCGTCCCTTGAGCAGTTCTTC
TRBV7-8	.	.	TRBJ1-5	CASSSGRTSNQPQHF	TGTGCCAGCAGCTCTGGACGGACAAGCAATCAGCCCCAGCATTTT
TRBV30	once	TRBD1	TRBJ1-6	CAWSLTGGRSPLHF	TGTGCCTGGAGTCTGACAGGGGGAAGGTCACCCCTCCACTTT
TRBV3-1/TRBV3-2	.	TRBD2	TRBJ2-1	CASSPAGSSYNEQFF	TGTGCCAGCAGCCCAGCGGGGAGCTCCTACAATGAGCAGTTCTTC
TRBV6-5	.	.	TRBJ1-4	CASSYRAGREKLFF	TGTGCCAGCAGTTATCGGGCAGGGCGAGAAAAACTGTTTTTT
TRBV7-8	.	.	TRBJ2-5	CASSLEGVYVETQYF	TGTGCCAGCAGCCTTGAAGGGGTCTATGTAGAGACCCAGTACTTC
TRBV18	.	TRBD1	TRBJ2-5	CASSPGQGRETQYF	TGTGCCAGCTCACCCGGACAGGGGCGAGAGACCCAGTACTTC
TRBV6-4	.	TRBD2	TRBJ2-3	CASSQTSGDSTDTQYF	TGTGCCAGCAGCCAGACTAGCGGGGATAGCACAGATACGCAGTATTTT
TRBV10-3	.	TRBD1	TRBJ1-1	CAISTDRGHLMNTEAFF	TGTGCCATCAGTACTGACAGGGGCCACCTCATGAACACTGAAGCTTTCTTT
TRBV18	once	.	TRBJ1-6	CASSPRGRNSPLHF	TGTGCCAGCTCACCACGGGGGCGGAATTCACCCCTCCACTTT
TRBV9	.	.	TRBJ1-1	CASSVVPGPAFF	TGTGCCAGCAGCGTAGTTCCAGGGCCAGCTTTCTTT
TRBV20-1	few	.	TRBJ2-2	CSASGRDANTGELFF	TGCAGTGCTAGTGGGCGGGACGCGAACACCGGGGAGCTGTTTTTT
TRBV6-6	.	.	TRBJ1-1	CASSYGRRGGTEAFF	TGTGCCAGCAGTTATGGGCGTCGGGGGGGCACTGAAGCTTTCTTT
TRBV2	.	TRBD1	TRBJ1-2	CASRGTGAARNYGYTF	TGTGCCAGCAGAGGAACAGGGGCCGCACGTAACTATGGCTACACCTTC
TRBV18	.	.	TRBJ2-3	CASSPFTSTDTQYF	TGTGCCAGCTCTCCCTTCACTAGCACAGATACGCAGTATTTT
TRBV5-4	.	.	TRBJ2-7	CASSSGLFPYEQYF	TGTGCCAGCAGCTCCGGACTCTTTCCCTACGAGCAGTACTTC
TRBV30	.	.	TRBJ1-1	CAWSGLVDSLNTEAFF	TGTGCCTGGAGTGGTTTGGTAGACAGCCTGAACACTGAAGCTTTCTTT
TRBV5-4	.	.	TRBJ2-5	CASLDSSEETQYF	TGTGCCAGCCTTGACAGCTCCGAAGAGACCCAGTACTTC
TRBV5-8	.	TRBD2	TRBJ2-3	CASWGGEDTQYF	TGTGCCAGCTGGGGGGGGGAGGATACGCAGTATTTT
TRBV11-2	once	.	TRBJ1-2	CASSLDRRSPYGYTF	TGTGCCAGCAGCTTAGATCGTCGGTCACCTTATGGCTACACCTTC
TRBV6-2/TRBV6-3	.	.	TRBJ2-3	CASSFREEQYF	TGTGCCAGCAGTTTCCGGGAAGAGCAGTATTTT
TRBV5-5	.	.	TRBJ1-4	CASSLAGRTNEKLFF	TGTGCCAGCAGCTTGGCGGGGAGGACTAATGAAAAACTGTTTTTT
TRBV5-1	.	TRBD1	TRBJ1-1	CASSLVTGGVRMNTEAFF	TGCGCCAGCAGCTTGGTGACAGGGGGCGTTCGGATGAACACTGAAGCTTTCTTT
TRBV11-2	.	TRBD1	TRBJ1-4	CASRPPGRGSEKLFF	TGTGCCAGCAGGCCTCCCGGCAGGGGGAGTGAAAAACTGTTTTTT
TRBV4-1	.	.	TRBJ2-2	CASSQVLVNTGELFF	TGCGCCAGCAGCCAAGTACTAGTGAACACCGGGGAGCTGTTTTTT
TRBV5-4	.	TRBD2	TRBJ2-3	CASSLRLAGGSDTQYF	TGTGCCAGCTCCTTGAGACTAGCGGGGGGGAGCGATACGCAGTATTTT
TRBV7-2	.	TRBD1	TRBJ1-1	CASSRDRGHTEAFF	TGTGCCAGCAGCCGGGACAGGGGGCATACTGAAGCTTTCTTT
TRBV27	.	.	TRBJ1-5	CASSFSGFSNQPQHF	TGTGCCAGCAGTTTCTCGGGGTTTAGCAATCAGCCCCAGCATTTT
TRBV7-9	.	TRBD1	TRBJ2-7	CASSLAGQFYEQYF	TGTGCCAGCAGCTTAGCGGGACAGTTCTACGAGCAGTACTTC
TRBV4-1	few	TRBD1	TRBJ1-6	CASSQDRDSWTSPLHF	TGCGCCAGCAGCCAGGACAGGGATTCATGGACTTCACCCCTCCACTTT
TRBV27	once	TRBD1	TRBJ1-5	CASGWTGPGQPQHF	TGTGCCAGCGGCTGGACAGGCCCCGGCCAGCCCCAGCATTTT
TRBV4-3	.	.	TRBJ2-1	CASSSGQGGDNEQFF	TGCGCCAGCAGCTCCGGACAGGGAGGGGACAATGAGCAGTTCTTC
TRBV7-9	.	TRBD1	TRBJ2-7	CASSLVTWDRAEYEQYF	TGTGCCAGCAGCTTGGTTACCTGGGACAGGGCGGAGTACGAGCAGTACTTC
TRBV10-3	.	TRBD1	TRBJ1-1	CAIRNGDRATEAFF	TGTGCCATCAGAAATGGGGACAGGGCCACTGAAGCTTTCTTT
TRBV27	.	TRBD1	TRBJ2-7	CASSGTQGSAYEQYF	TGTGCCAGCAGTGGTACACAGGGGTCTGCCTACGAGCAGTACTTC
TRBV5-4	few	TRBD1	TRBJ1-6	CASREGTGVLNNSPLHF	TGTGCCAGCAGGGAAGGGACAGGGGTTCTAAATAATTCACCCCTCCACTTT
TRBV7-2	.	TRBD1	TRBJ2-4	CASSLTGGAPKNIQYF	TGTGCCAGCAGCTTGACAGGGGGCGCCCCCAAAAACATTCAGTACTTC
TRBV7-9	.	.	TRBJ1-4	CASSTRGTTNEKLFF	TGTGCCAGCAGTACCCGGGGGACAACTAATGAAAAACTGTTTTTT
TRBV27	.	TRBD2	TRBJ2-7	CASSLAGTSYEQYF	TGTGCCAGCAGTCTAGCGGGGACCTCCTACGAGCAGTACTTC
TRBV20-1	.	.	TRBJ2-4	CSASRVAKNIQYF	TGCAGTGCTAGTCGCGTAGCCAAAAACATTCAGTACTTC
TRBV5-4	.	.	TRBJ1-1	CASSLQTSRNTEAFF	TGTGCCAGCAGCCTACAGACCTCTCGGAACACTGAAGCTTTCTTT
TRBV5-6	.	TRBD1	TRBJ2-3	CASARDRADTQYF	TGTGCCAGCGCTCGGGACAGAGCAGATACGCAGTATTTT
TRBV4-1	.	TRBD1	TRBJ2-7	CASSQARQGSYEQYF	TGCGCCAGCAGCCAGGCGCGACAGGGATCCTACGAGCAGTACTTC
TRBV6-4	once	TRBD1	TRBJ2-5	CASSGDREETQYF	TGTGCCAGCAGTGGTGACAGGGAAGAGACCCAGTACTTC
TRBV18	.	.	TRBJ1-5	CASSPPTRDQPQHF	TGTGCCAGCTCACCACCCACGCGGGATCAGCCCCAGCATTTT
TRBV7-8	.	TRBD1	TRBJ2-7	CASSLVWGQSYEQYF	TGTGCCAGCAGCTTAGTTTGGGGACAGTCCTACGAGCAGTACTTC
TRBV19	.	TRBD1	TRBJ1-2	CASSPDRVDYTF	TGTGCCAGTAGTCCGGACAGGGTTGACTACACCTTC
TRBV6-5	.	.	TRBJ2-5	CASSLGGGGQETQYF	TGTGCCAGCAGCCTTGGGGGAGGAGGCCAAGAGACCCAGTACTTC